The rows below give T cell receptor beta chains drawn from one sample of a study of blood T cells in healthy people across ages. Via MiXCR, TCRdb re-called the 5' RACE reads, giving one row per CDR3 protein. The sample holds some 920,000 distinct CDR3 sequences, around 54% seen once. The sequenced material came from blood. These receptors originate from a woman in her sixties in good health. CDR3s include the opening cysteine and the closing phenylalanine or tryptophan. Expanded clones are given a class, and other clones once, few, many or no size at all.

cdr3_aa: CAGKTGRAYNEQFF
j_call: TRBJ2-1
v_call: TRBV30
clone_size: .

cdr3_aa: CASSPTGGNTDTQYF
j_call: TRBJ2-3
v_call: TRBV27
clone_size: .

cdr3_aa: CASSELAESSEQYF
j_call: .
v_call: TRBV10-2
clone_size: .

cdr3_aa: CASSLAQPNYGYTF
j_call: TRBJ1-2
v_call: TRBV7-2
clone_size: few

cdr3_aa: CAGSLGGNEQYF
j_call: TRBJ2-7
v_call: TRBV27
clone_size: .

cdr3_aa: CASSSHRGILYNEQFF
j_call: TRBJ2-1
v_call: TRBV5-1
clone_size: .

cdr3_aa: CASSEDPDYGYTF
j_call: TRBJ1-2
v_call: TRBV6-4
clone_size: few

cdr3_aa: CASSVGRWRTRTDTQYF
j_call: TRBJ2-3
v_call: TRBV9
clone_size: once

cdr3_aa: CASSPSRTSGCEQYF
j_call: TRBJ2-7
v_call: TRBV4-2
clone_size: .

cdr3_aa: CSAKRVPNEKLFF
j_call: TRBJ1-4
v_call: TRBV20-1
clone_size: few

cdr3_aa: CSARDLVRPSYNEQFF
j_call: TRBJ2-1
v_call: TRBV20-1
clone_size: .

cdr3_aa: CAVQRGGSSDTQYF
j_call: TRBJ2-3
v_call: TRBV15
clone_size: .

cdr3_aa: CSARDQSGGSSYEQYF
j_call: TRBJ2-7
v_call: TRBV20-1
clone_size: .

cdr3_aa: CASSQDNLAGYNEQFF
j_call: TRBJ2-1
v_call: TRBV4-3
clone_size: few

cdr3_aa: CATRESRGGQYF
j_call: TRBJ2-7
v_call: TRBV6-2/TRBV6-3
clone_size: .

cdr3_aa: CASSRQSGANSPLHF
j_call: TRBJ1-6
v_call: TRBV5-8
clone_size: .

cdr3_aa: CASSLARGYNEQYF
j_call: .
v_call: TRBV7-9
clone_size: .

cdr3_aa: CASSRGNNYGYTF
j_call: TRBJ1-2
v_call: TRBV12-3/TRBV12-4
clone_size: .

cdr3_aa: CASSQDLAYEQYF
j_call: TRBJ2-7
v_call: TRBV4-3
clone_size: many

cdr3_aa: CASSLGLVNEQFF
j_call: TRBJ2-1
v_call: TRBV5-1
clone_size: many